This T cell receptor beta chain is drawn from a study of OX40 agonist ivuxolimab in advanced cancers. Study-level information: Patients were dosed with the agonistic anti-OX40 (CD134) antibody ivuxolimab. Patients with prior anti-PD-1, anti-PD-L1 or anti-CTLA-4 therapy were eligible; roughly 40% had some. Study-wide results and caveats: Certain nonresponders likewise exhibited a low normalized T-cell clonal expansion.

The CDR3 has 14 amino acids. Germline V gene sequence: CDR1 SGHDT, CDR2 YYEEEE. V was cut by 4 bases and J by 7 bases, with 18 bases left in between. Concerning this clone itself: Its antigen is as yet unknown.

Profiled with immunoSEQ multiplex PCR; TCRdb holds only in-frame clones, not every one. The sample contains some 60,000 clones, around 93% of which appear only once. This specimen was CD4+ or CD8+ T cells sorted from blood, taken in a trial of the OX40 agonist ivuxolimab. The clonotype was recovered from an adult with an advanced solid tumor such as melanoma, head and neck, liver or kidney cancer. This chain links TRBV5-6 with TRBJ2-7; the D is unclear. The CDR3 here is CASSLNSLRLEQYF. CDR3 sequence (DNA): TGTGCCAGCAGCCTAAACTCTCTCCGCCTTGAGCAGTACTTC.